Listed below are T cell receptor beta chains from one sample, sequenced in a study of identical twins. TCRdb re-analysed the 5' RACE reads in MiXCR, keeping a single row per CDR3 protein. Here the sample spans about 340,000 distinct CDR3 sequences, about 12% being singletons. The data also belong to a second study, concerning yellow fever vaccine responses in identical twins.

What was sequenced was CD8+ T cells sorted from blood. All receptors come from a woman in her late teens or twenties in good health. CDR3s include the opening cysteine and the closing phenylalanine or tryptophan. D genes are given only for firm matches. Only some rows state a clone size, as once, few, many or a class for expanded clones.

>few|.|13|TRBJ2-7|TRBV3-1
CASSQVGFYEQYF
TGTGCCAGCAGCCAAGTAGGGTTCTACGAGCAGTACTTC
>.|.|12|TRBJ2-5|TRBV3-1
CASSQELETQYF
TGTGCCAGCAGCCAAGAATTGGAGACCCAGTACTTC
>.|.|14|TRBJ2-5|TRBV20-1
CSARVFRYQETQYF
TGCAGTGCTAGGGTCTTCAGGTACCAAGAGACCCAGTACTTC
>few|.|14|TRBJ2-5|TRBV20-1
CSANSRRKQETQYF
TGCAGTGCCAACTCCCGCAGAAAACAAGAGACCCAGTACTTC
>.|.|14|TRBJ2-2|TRBV2
CASSEVSTTGELFF
TGTGCCAGCAGTGAAGTGTCGACCACCGGGGAGCTGTTTTTT
>.|TRBD2|15|TRBJ2-5|TRBV2
CATRPWLAGVGTQYF
TGTGCCACCCGACCCTGGCTAGCGGGGGTTGGGACCCAGTACTTC
>.|.|14|TRBJ2-2|TRBV21-1
CASSGRSCTGELFF
TGTGCCAGCAGCGGGAGGTCGTGCACCGGGGAGCTGTTTTTT
>.|TRBD2|17|TRBJ2-2|TRBV7-8
CASSLGLATRVAGELFF
TGTGCCAGCAGCTTAGGACTAGCGACCCGAGTAGCCGGGGAGCTGTTTTTT
>few|.|15|TRBJ2-1|TRBV13
CASSAAYGSYNEQFF
TGTGCCAGCAGCGCGGCGTACGGCTCCTACAATGAGCAGTTCTTC
>once|TRBD1|15|TRBJ1-2|TRBV4-1
CASSQGSGGIYGYTF
TGCGCCAGCAGCCAAGGGTCAGGGGGCATCTATGGCTACACCTTC
>many|.|14|TRBJ2-3|TRBV2
CARQTGTSTDTQYF
TGTGCCAGACAGACTGGAACTAGCACAGATACGCAGTATTTT
>.|.|19|TRBJ2-1|TRBV14
CASSQDWGFGTSRYNEQFF
TGTGCCAGCAGCCAAGACTGGGGATTCGGGACTTCTCGCTACAATGAGCAGTTCTTC
>.|.|14|TRBJ2-1|TRBV7-8
CASSQGRPNNEQFF
TGTGCCAGCAGCCAGGGCCGTCCTAACAATGAGCAGTTCTTC
>few|.|15|TRBJ2-7|TRBV13
CASSLVGTKNYEQYF
TGTGCCAGCAGCTTAGTAGGGACAAAGAACTACGAGCAGTACTTC
>few|.|11|TRBJ2-1|TRBV5-5
CASTPGGEQFF
TGTGCCAGCACTCCCGGCGGTGAGCAGTTCTTC
>.|.|13|TRBJ2-1|TRBV13
CASSPGGDNEQFF
TGTGCCAGCAGTCCCGGGGGCGACAATGAGCAGTTCTTC
>few|.|16|TRBJ2-1|TRBV28
CASSPPPAWQDREQFF
TGTGCCAGCAGTCCCCCCCCAGCTTGGCAGGACAGAGAGCAGTTCTTC
>.|.|12|TRBJ1-6|TRBV29-1
CSGHRENSPLHF
TGCAGCGGACACAGGGAGAATTCACCCCTCCACTTT
>.|.|15|TRBJ2-5|TRBV4-1
CASSQDAGSSETQYF
TGCGCCAGCAGCCAAGATGCGGGAAGTTCCGAGACCCAGTACTTC
>many|TRBD1|13|TRBJ2-1|TRBV6-4
CASSGGQHNEQFF
TGTGCCAGCAGTGGGGGACAGCACAATGAGCAGTTCTTC
>few|TRBD2|20|TRBJ2-1|TRBV7-3
CASSLISGEGTLDGYNEQFF
TGTGCCAGCAGCTTAATTTCGGGGGAGGGGACCTTAGATGGGTACAATGAGCAGTTCTTC
>many|.|13|TRBJ2-3|TRBV19
CASSTILADTQYF
TGTGCCAGTAGTACCATCTTGGCAGATACGCAGTATTTT
>many|.|14|TRBJ2-1|TRBV12-3/TRBV12-4
CASRGESSYNEQFF
TGTGCCAGCAGAGGGGAAAGCTCCTACAATGAGCAGTTCTTC
>few|TRBD2|16|TRBJ2-2|TRBV28
CASTPEAGVNTGELFF
TGTGCCAGCACCCCCGAAGCGGGAGTGAACACCGGGGAGCTGTTTTTT
>few|.|15|TRBJ2-1|TRBV28
CASTPTVGGYNEQFF
TGTGCCAGCACCCCGACGGTGGGGGGATACAATGAGCAGTTCTTC
>few|TRBD2|13|TRBJ2-1|TRBV5-6
CASSLAERERQFF
TGTGCCAGCAGCTTGGCCGAGCGGGAGAGGCAGTTCTTC
>many|.|13|TRBJ2-5|TRBV29-1
CSASDGAGETQYF
TGCAGCGCCTCGGATGGGGCAGGAGAGACCCAGTACTTC
>.|TRBD2|18|TRBJ2-7|TRBV11-1
CASSLVNKLAPPGNEQYF
TGTGCCAGCAGCTTAGTTAATAAACTAGCGCCCCCAGGAAACGAGCAGTACTTC
>many|.|14|TRBJ2-5|TRBV10-1
CASSEELGAKTQYF
TGCGCCAGCAGTGAGGAGCTGGGGGCAAAGACCCAGTACTTC
>few|TRBD1|15|TRBJ2-2|TRBV28
CASSFMTGRTGELFF
TGTGCCAGCAGTTTTATGACAGGGCGCACCGGGGAGCTGTTTTTT
>few|TRBD2|19|TRBJ2-2|TRBV12-3/TRBV12-4
CASCSAKGLAPTNTGELFF
TGTGCCAGCTGTTCAGCCAAGGGACTAGCTCCGACGAACACCGGGGAGCTGTTTTTT
>few|TRBD2|19|TRBJ2-1|TRBV13
CASSSGVRAGEGPYNEQFF
TGTGCCAGCAGCTCAGGCGTCCGGGCGGGGGAAGGACCCTACAATGAGCAGTTCTTC
>.|TRBD2|17|TRBJ2-1|TRBV11-2
CASSQGLAVATTDEQFF
TGTGCCAGCAGCCAAGGACTAGCGGTTGCAACCACAGATGAGCAGTTCTTC
>.|TRBD1|17|TRBJ2-1|TRBV7-7
CASSLFSGGAGNNEQFF
TGTGCCAGCAGCTTGTTCTCAGGGGGCGCCGGCAACAATGAGCAGTTCTTC
>few|TRBD2|16|TRBJ2-7|TRBV12-5
CASGLRTSGNSYEQYF
TGTGCTAGTGGTTTGAGGACTAGCGGGAACTCCTACGAGCAGTACTTC
>few|.|14|TRBJ2-5|TRBV5-1
CASTRFGPQETQYF
TGCGCCAGCACGAGGTTTGGGCCTCAAGAGACCCAGTACTTC
>.|.|13|TRBJ1-6|TRBV27
CASSRGGVSPLHF
TGTGCCAGCAGCCGGGGTGGGGTCTCACCCCTCCACTTT
>few|TRBD1|15|TRBJ1-5|TRBV28
CASSSRADRDQPQHF
TGTGCCAGCAGTTCCCGCGCAGACAGGGATCAGCCCCAGCATTTT
>few|.|15|TRBJ2-3|TRBV5-5
CASSLVRTSTDTQYF
TGTGCCAGCAGCTTGGTACGGACTAGCACAGATACGCAGTATTTT
>many|TRBD1|15|TRBJ2-7|TRBV7-9
CASSSDGQGPYEQYF
TGTGCCAGCAGCTCAGACGGACAGGGGCCCTACGAGCAGTACTTC